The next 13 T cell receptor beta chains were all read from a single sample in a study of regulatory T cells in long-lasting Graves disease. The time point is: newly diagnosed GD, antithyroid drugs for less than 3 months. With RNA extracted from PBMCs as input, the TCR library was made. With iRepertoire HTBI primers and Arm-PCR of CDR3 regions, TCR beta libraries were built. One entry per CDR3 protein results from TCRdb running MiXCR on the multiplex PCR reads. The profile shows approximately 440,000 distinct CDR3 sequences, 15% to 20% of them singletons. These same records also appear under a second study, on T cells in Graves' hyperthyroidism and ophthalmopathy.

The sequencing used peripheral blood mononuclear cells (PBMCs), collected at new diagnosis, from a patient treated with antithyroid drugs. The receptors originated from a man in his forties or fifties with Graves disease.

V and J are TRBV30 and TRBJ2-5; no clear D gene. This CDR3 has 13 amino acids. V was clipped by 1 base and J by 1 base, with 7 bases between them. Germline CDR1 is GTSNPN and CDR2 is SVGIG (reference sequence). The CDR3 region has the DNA TGTGCCTGGAGTGGTCAGGTCCAAGAGACCCAGTACTTC. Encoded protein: CAWSGQVQETQYF.

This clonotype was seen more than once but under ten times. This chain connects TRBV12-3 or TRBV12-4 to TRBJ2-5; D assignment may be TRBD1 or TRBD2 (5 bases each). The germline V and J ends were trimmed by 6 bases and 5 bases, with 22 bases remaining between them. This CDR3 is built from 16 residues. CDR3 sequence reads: CASRRGDFSVPETQYF. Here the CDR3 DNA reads TGTGCCAGCAGGAGGGGTGACTTCTCGGTCCCTGAGACCCAGTACTTC.

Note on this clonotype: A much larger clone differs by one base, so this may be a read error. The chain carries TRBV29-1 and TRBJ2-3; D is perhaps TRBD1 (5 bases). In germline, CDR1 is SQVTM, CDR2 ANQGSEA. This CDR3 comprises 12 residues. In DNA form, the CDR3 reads TGCAGCGTTGTTGTCACCACAGGTACGCAGTATTTT. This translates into CSVVVTTGTQYF.

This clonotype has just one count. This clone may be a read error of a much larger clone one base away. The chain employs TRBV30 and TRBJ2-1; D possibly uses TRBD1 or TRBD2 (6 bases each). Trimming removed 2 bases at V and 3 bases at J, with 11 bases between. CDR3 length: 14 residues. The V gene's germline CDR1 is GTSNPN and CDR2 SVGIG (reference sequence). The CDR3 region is CAWSLRGRYNEQFF. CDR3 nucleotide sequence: TGTGCCTGGAGTCTCCGGGGGCGCTACAATGAGCAGTTCTTC.

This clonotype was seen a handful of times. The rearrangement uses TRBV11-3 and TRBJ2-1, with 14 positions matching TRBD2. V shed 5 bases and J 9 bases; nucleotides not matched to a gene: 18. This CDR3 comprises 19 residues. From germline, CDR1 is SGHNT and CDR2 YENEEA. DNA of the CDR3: TGTGCCAGCAGCCCGACCAGACTAGCGGGAGGGCCTGTTTCCGGTGAGCAGTTCTTC. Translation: CASSPTRLAGGPVSGEQFF.

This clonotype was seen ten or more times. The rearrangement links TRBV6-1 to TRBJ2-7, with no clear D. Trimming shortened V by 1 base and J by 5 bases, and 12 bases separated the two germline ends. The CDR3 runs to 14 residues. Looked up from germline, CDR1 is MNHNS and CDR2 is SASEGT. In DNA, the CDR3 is TGTGCCAGCAGTGAAGGCCGGTTGGGCGACGAGCAGTACTTC. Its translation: CASSEGRLGDEQYF.

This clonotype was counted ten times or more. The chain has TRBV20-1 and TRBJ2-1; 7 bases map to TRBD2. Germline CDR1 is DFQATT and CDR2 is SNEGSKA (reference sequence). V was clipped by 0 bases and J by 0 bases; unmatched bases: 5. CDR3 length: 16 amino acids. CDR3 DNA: TGCAGTGCTAGAGAGGGAGGGGCCAGCTCCTACAATGAGCAGTTCTTC. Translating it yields CSAREGGASSYNEQFF.

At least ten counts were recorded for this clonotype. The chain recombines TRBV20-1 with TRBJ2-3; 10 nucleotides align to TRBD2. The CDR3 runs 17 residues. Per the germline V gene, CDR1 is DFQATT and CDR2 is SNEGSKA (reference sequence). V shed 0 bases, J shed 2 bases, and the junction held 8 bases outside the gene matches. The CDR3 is CSARDGRSGRATDTQYF. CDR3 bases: TGCAGTGCTAGAGATGGTCGGAGCGGGAGGGCCACAGATACGCAGTATTTT.

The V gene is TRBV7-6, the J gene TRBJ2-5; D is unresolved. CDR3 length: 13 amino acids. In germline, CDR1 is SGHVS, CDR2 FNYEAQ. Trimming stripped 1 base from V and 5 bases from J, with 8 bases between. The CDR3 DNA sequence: TGTGCCAGCAGCTTAGAAATGGCGGAGACCCAGTACTTC. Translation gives CASSLEMAETQYF.

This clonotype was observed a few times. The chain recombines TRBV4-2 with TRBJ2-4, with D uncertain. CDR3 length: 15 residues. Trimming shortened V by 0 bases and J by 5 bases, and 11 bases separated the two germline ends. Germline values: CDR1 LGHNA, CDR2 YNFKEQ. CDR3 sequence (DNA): TGTGCCAGCAGCCAAGAACAAGGACGGGAAAACATTCAGTACTTC. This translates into CASSQEQGRENIQYF.

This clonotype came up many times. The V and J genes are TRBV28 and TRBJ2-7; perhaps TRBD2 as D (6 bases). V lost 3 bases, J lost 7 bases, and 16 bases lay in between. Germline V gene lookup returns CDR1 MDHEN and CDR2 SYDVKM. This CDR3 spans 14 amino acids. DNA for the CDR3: TGTGCCAGCAGTTTCTTCTCTACGGAGGGGGAGCAGTACTTC. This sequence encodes CASSFFSTEGEQYF.

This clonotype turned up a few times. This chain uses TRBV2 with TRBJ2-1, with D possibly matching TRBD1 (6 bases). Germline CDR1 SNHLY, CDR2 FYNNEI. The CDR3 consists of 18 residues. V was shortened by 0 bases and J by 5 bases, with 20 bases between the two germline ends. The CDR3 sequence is CASSEALGSWGRDNEQFF. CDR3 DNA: TGTGCCAGCAGTGAAGCGCTAGGTAGCTGGGGGCGGGACAATGAGCAGTTCTTC.

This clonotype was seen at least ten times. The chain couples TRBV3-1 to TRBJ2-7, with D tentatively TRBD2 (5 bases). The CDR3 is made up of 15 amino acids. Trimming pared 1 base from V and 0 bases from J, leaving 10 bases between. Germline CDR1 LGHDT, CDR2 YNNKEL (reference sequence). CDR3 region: CASSQVAGSSYEQYF. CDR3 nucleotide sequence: TGTGCCAGCAGCCAAGTGGCGGGTAGCTCCTACGAGCAGTACTTC.